This entry lists 10 T cell receptor beta chains sequenced from one sample in a study of T cells after yellow fever vaccination. Each CDR3 protein is one row after TCRdb ran MiXCR on the 5' RACE reads. The sample lists approximately 510,000 distinct CDR3 sequences; 21% were seen once. Sequencing was performed on PBMCs, taken around 3 weeks after the first yellow fever vaccination. The source is a man between 18 and 29 years old who received the YFV17D yellow fever vaccine.

This clonotype was seen ten or more times. The rearrangement links TRBV4-3 to TRBJ2-5, with D possibly being TRBD1 or TRBD2 (6 bases each). Trimming took 0 bases from V and 8 from J, leaving 13 bases between them. Germline CDR1 reads LGHNA; CDR2 reads YSLEER. This CDR3 region has 14 residues. The CDR3 protein is CASSQETLGGTQYF. The CDR3 bases are TGCGCCAGCAGCCAAGAAACCCTCGGGGGCACCCAGTACTTC.

This clonotype appeared a single time. This chain uses TRBV12-3 or TRBV12-4 with TRBJ1-5; D perhaps matches TRBD1 (6 bases). Trimming left V 3 bases short and J 4 bases short, with 10 bases between. This CDR3 is 14 amino acids long. This chain's CDR3 is CASSLTDRNQPQHF. CDR3 DNA: TGTGCCAGCAGTTTGACGGACAGAAATCAGCCCCAGCATTTT.

This clonotype was picked up a small number of times. The chain links TRBV10-3 to TRBJ2-5, with 8 positions matching TRBD2. Germline assignment: CDR1 ENHRY and CDR2 SYGVKD. The CDR3 contains 13 residues. J gave up 5 bases and V 7 bases, and 6 bases lay outside the gene matches. CDR3 DNA: TGTGCCATCACGAGCGGGGGTGGGGAGACCCAGTACTTC. As protein: CAITSGGGETQYF.

The chain carries TRBV9 and TRBJ2-3; D is tentatively TRBD1 or TRBD2 (5 bases each). The CDR3 spans 14 residues. Germline lookup yields CDR1 SGDLS and CDR2 YYNGEE. Trimming cost V 0 bases and J 5 bases, with 10 bases left between them. DNA for the CDR3: TGTGCCAGCAGCGTAGAGGGTGGGGGAGATACGCAGTATTTT. The encoded protein is CASSVEGGGDTQYF.

In its sample, this clonotype was seen a few times. The rearrangement joins TRBV19 to TRBJ2-3; the D is unclear. Germline V gene lookup returns CDR1 LNHDA and CDR2 SQIVND (reference sequence). With 0 bases removed from V and 0 bases from J, the gap between germline ends came to 7 bases. The CDR3 covers 15 residues. The CDR3 bases are TGTGCCAGTAGTATAGAGAGCCCTAGCACAGATACGCAGTATTTT. It specifies CASSIESPSTDTQYF.

This clonotype turned up a few times. The V gene is TRBV5-1, the J gene TRBJ2-2; possibly TRBD1 or TRBD2 for D (5 bases each). The V end lost 4 bases, the J end lost 6 bases, and 10 bases lay between the germline ends. Germline V gene sequence: CDR1 SGHRS, CDR2 YFSETQ. The CDR3 totals 13 residues. For the CDR3, the DNA is TGCGCCAGCAGCCCAGTGGGACCCGGGGAGCTGTTTTTT. Amino acids: CASSPVGPGELFF.

The chain couples TRBV25-1 to TRBJ1-2; no clear D gene. Germline assignment: CDR1 MGHDK and CDR2 SYGVNS. This CDR3 has 13 amino acids. Trimming took 4 bases from V and 7 from J, leaving 13 bases between them. CDR3 protein: CASSVTRYGGYTF. Written as DNA, the CDR3 is TGTGCCAGCAGTGTTACCCGATACGGTGGCTACACCTTC.

The chain uses TRBV4-3 and TRBJ1-2, with D hard to call. The V end lost 0 bases, the J end lost 2 bases, and 7 bases lay between the germline ends. Germline CDR1 is LGHNA and CDR2 is YSLEER. The CDR3 totals 14 residues. CDR3 in amino acids: CASSQEMKNYGYTF. The CDR3 DNA sequence: TGCGCCAGCAGCCAAGAGATGAAGAACTATGGCTACACCTTC.

This clonotype was seen more than once but under ten times. The chain recombines TRBV7-9 with TRBJ2-1; D gene unclear. Trimming stripped 3 bases from V and 7 bases from J, with 10 bases between. The CDR3 runs to 13 residues. Germline CDR1 and CDR2: SEHNR and FQNEAQ (reference sequence). The CDR3 sequence: CASSFFSENEQFF. Here the CDR3 DNA reads TGTGCCAGCAGCTTCTTCAGCGAAAATGAGCAGTTCTTC. The entire variable domain, with the rest obtained from reference TRBV7-9 and TRBJ2-1, is as follows: DTGVSQNPRHKITKRGQNVTFRCDPISEHNRLYWYRQTLGQGPEFLTYFQNEAQLEKSRLLSDRFSAERPKGSFSTLEIQRTEQGDSAMYLCASSFFSENEQFFGPGTRLTVL.

This clonotype came up a few times. This rearrangement joins TRBV11-1 to TRBJ2-2, with D hard to call. This CDR3 is 15 amino acids long. Germline lookup yields CDR1 SGHAT and CDR2 FQDESV (reference sequence). Trimming pared 6 bases from V and 1 base from J, leaving 12 bases between. Here the CDR3 DNA reads TGTGCCAGCAGTTCACAGACGTTGAACACCGGGGAGCTGTTTTTT. This gives the protein CASSSQTLNTGELFF.